Shown below are 27 T cell receptor beta chains from a single sample sequenced in a study of OX40 agonist ivuxolimab in advanced cancers. The library was prepared using the immunoSEQ multiplex PCR assay. TCRdb's version of the immuneACCESS table is confined to in-frame rearrangements and falls short of the full clone set. An unresolved V gene accounts for under half of the shortfall where checked; the remainder is of unknown origin. The sample table shows 50,000 to 65,000 clones, and more than 85% are seen once. Of the sample, 8% to 10% falls within the top ten clones. The sequences come from CD4+ or CD8+ T cells sorted from blood, collected in a trial of the OX40 agonist ivuxolimab. These receptors all stem from an adult with an advanced solid tumor such as melanoma, head and neck, liver or kidney cancer.

This sequence joins TRBV30 and TRBJ2-3; no firm D call. Trimming cost V 0 bases and J 2 bases, with 3 bases left between them. The CDR3 spans 12 residues. Germline CDR1 is GTSNPN and CDR2 is SVGIG (reference sequence). The CDR3, as DNA: TGTGCCTGGAGTGTCCCCACAGATACGCAGTATTTT. Translating gives CAWSVPTDTQYF.

The chain uses TRBV27 and TRBJ2-1; 12 bases agree with TRBD2. V was pared by 3 bases and J by 8 bases, with 8 bases of the junction left unmatched. Germline V CDR1 and CDR2: MNHEY, SMNVEV (reference sequence). There are 16 residues in the CDR3. The CDR3 sequence is CASSFLLAGGRDEQFF. CDR3 nucleotide sequence: TGTGCCAGCAGTTTCTTACTAGCGGGGGGCCGGGATGAGCAGTTCTTC.

This chain connects TRBV29-1 to TRBJ2-5; 10 bases map to TRBD1. V lost 1 base, J lost 5 bases, and 7 bases stayed unmatched. Germline-derived CDR1 and CDR2 are SQVTM and ANQGSEA. The length of the CDR3 is 15 residues. The CDR3 protein is CSVEATGTGEETQYF. DNA of the CDR3: TGCAGCGTTGAAGCGACCGGGACAGGGGAGGAGACCCAGTACTTC.

J is TRBJ2-2 and V is TRBV7-3; D tentatively reads TRBD1 or TRBD2 (5 bases each). Germline lookup yields CDR1 SGHTA and CDR2 FQGTGA. V was trimmed by 5 bases and J by 2 bases, leaving 18 bases between them. This CDR3 is built from 17 residues. The DNA for the CDR3 is TGTGCCAGCAGCCCTTCCGGGACCGAGATTAACACCGGGGAGCTGTTTTTT. It encodes CASSPSGTEINTGELFF.

This clone was observed a handful of times. The chain uses TRBV18 and TRBJ2-3; a possible D gene is TRBD1 (6 bases). The CDR3 extends over 15 amino acids. The germline V and J ends were trimmed by 0 bases and 2 bases, with 9 bases remaining between them. The germline CDR1 and CDR2 sequences are KGHSH and LQKENI. The CDR3, as DNA: TGTGCCAGCTCACCACCGGACAGCCCCACAGATACGCAGTATTTT. It is translated as CASSPPDSPTDTQYF.

The genes are TRBV7-2 and TRBJ2-7; tentatively, D is TRBD2 (5 bases). V lost 4 bases and J lost 7, with 17 bases in between. The CDR3 consists of 14 residues. Germline assignment: CDR1 SGHTA and CDR2 FQGNSA. The CDR3 DNA is TGTGCCAGCAGCTCCGCAATGGTCCGAGGGGAGCAGTACTTC. Residues: CASSSAMVRGEQYF.

The V call is TRBV11-2, the J call TRBJ2-7, with 8 bases that match TRBD2. Losses at the gene ends were 5 bases for V and 6 bases for J; bases not matched to a gene: 9. This CDR3 is 14 amino acids long. CDR1 is SGHAT, CDR2 FQNNGV, per germline. The CDR3 region has the DNA TGTGCCAGCAGCCTCTCACGGGAGGGGAGCGAGCAGTACTTC. This encodes CASSLSREGSEQYF.

The chain couples TRBV11-2 to TRBJ1-3, with D possibly matching TRBD1 (5 bases). CDR3 length: 17 amino acids. Trimming removed 1 base at V and 2 bases at J, with 15 bases between. Germline V CDR1 and CDR2: SGHAT, FQNNGV. CDR3 nucleotide sequence: TGTGCCAGCAGCTTAGGTTGGGGGACGAGACCTGGAAACACCATATATTTT. Its protein is CASSLGWGTRPGNTIYF.

The chain joins TRBV11-3 to TRBJ1-6; D is perhaps TRBD1 (5 bases). The germline V gene encodes CDR1 SGHNT and CDR2 YENEEA. The ends were cut back, 1 base at V and 7 bases at J, with 17 bases in the middle. This CDR3 region has 17 residues. CDR3 nucleotides: TGTGCCAGCAGCTTAGGTTGGACGTTAGGGGACAATTCACCCCTCCACTTT. Translation: CASSLGWTLGDNSPLHF. The full variable domain, its missing parts supplied by reference TRBV11-3 and TRBJ1-6, is EAGVVQSPRYKIIEKKQPVAFWCNPISGHNTLYWYLQNLGQGPELLIRYENEEAVDDSQLPKDRFSAERLKGVDSTLKIQPAELGDSAVYLCASSLGWTLGDNSPLHFGNGTRLTVT.

This chain uses TRBV9 with TRBJ2-1; TRBD1 matches 7 bases. The CDR3 contains 12 residues. Per the germline V gene, CDR1 is SGDLS and CDR2 is YYNGEE. J gave up 8 bases and V 3 bases, and 2 bases lay outside the gene matches. The CDR3: CASSAQGHEQFF. CDR3 DNA: TGTGCCAGCAGCGCACAGGGGCATGAGCAGTTCTTC.

The chain employs TRBV27 and TRBJ2-7, with 8 bases matching TRBD1. V gave up 2 bases and J gave up 2 bases; unmatched junction bases: 8. The CDR3 is made up of 16 amino acids. Germline V lookup: CDR1 MNHEY, CDR2 SMNVEV (reference sequence). CDR3 sequence: CASSLHRGQGAYEQYF. DNA for the CDR3: TGTGCCAGCAGTTTACACCGTGGACAGGGTGCCTACGAGCAGTACTTC.

With regard to this clone: The identical CDR3 is also encoded by other nucleotide sequences in the sample. This rearrangement joins TRBV13 to TRBJ2-3; D might be TRBD2 (6 bases). Between the trimmed V and J ends, which lost 4 bases and 2 bases, there was a span of 10 bases. The CDR3 runs to 14 residues. The germline CDR1 and CDR2 sequences are PRHDT and FYEKMQ (reference sequence). The CDR3 sequence: CASSSRGDTDTQYF. CDR3 coding DNA: TGTGCCAGCAGCTCTCGCGGGGACACAGATACGCAGTATTTT.

V is TRBV6-5 and J is TRBJ1-2; no firm D call. V lost 4 bases and J 4 bases, leaving 13 bases between the germline ends. Per the germline V gene, CDR1 is MNHEY and CDR2 is SVGAGI. CDR3 length: 14 residues. The CDR3 region has the DNA TGTGCCAGCAGTTTTTTTCCCAAGGGCTATGGCTACACCTTC. It codes for CASSFFPKGYGYTF.

This rearrangement joins TRBV7-9 to TRBJ1-1; unclear D gene. V was clipped by 7 bases and J by 1 base, with 13 bases between them. This CDR3 contains 14 residues. Germline CDR1 and CDR2: SEHNR and FQNEAQ (reference sequence). CDR3 sequence (DNA): TGTGCCAGCAACCCCGGGTGGGGGAACACTGAAGCTTTCTTT. Protein: CASNPGWGNTEAFF.

V gene TRBV7-9 combines with J gene TRBJ1-2; 8 bases map to TRBD1. CDR1 is SEHNR, CDR2 FQNEAQ, per germline (reference sequence). V gave up 4 bases and J gave up 8 bases; unmatched junction bases: 12. CDR3 length: 15 residues. CDR3 DNA sequence: TGTGCCAGCAGCTCGTACTCGGACAGGGTCTACGGCTACACCTTC. Translating it yields CASSSYSDRVYGYTF.

V and J are TRBV15 and TRBJ2-1; the match to TRBD2 covers 12 bases. Trimming removed 5 bases from V and 8 bases from J; junction bases left unmatched: 10. Germline V gene data show CDR1 as LNHNV and CDR2 as YYDKDF (reference sequence). This CDR3 region has 16 residues. CDR3 bases: TGTGCCACCAGCGAAAGTACTAGCGGGGGGCTAGATGAGCAGTTCTTC. It translates to CATSESTSGGLDEQFF.

The table lists this clone with a count of one. The chain joins TRBV28 to TRBJ1-2; 9 bases line up with TRBD1. There are 15 residues in the CDR3. The V gene's germline CDR1 is MDHEN and CDR2 SYDVKM. V dropped 6 bases and J dropped 3; count of bases not matched to a gene: 8. CDR3 loop: CASSRRQGVYYGYTF. The CDR3 coding sequence is TGTGCCAGCAGCCGGCGACAGGGGGTATACTATGGCTACACCTTC.

The gene calls are TRBV7-2 and TRBJ2-5; D gene unclear. There are 14 residues in the CDR3. Trimming removed 4 bases from V and 5 bases from J, with 14 bases in between. From germline, CDR1 is SGHTA and CDR2 FQGNSA. The CDR3 region has the DNA TGTGCCAGCAGCTCCATCATGGGGTGGGAGACCCAGTACTTC. Translation: CASSSIMGWETQYF.

The V call is TRBV5-5, the J call TRBJ2-7, with 8 bases aligning to TRBD1. The CDR3 loop spans 16 amino acids. Germline CDR1 and CDR2: SGHKS and YYEKEE (reference sequence). Trimming removed 4 bases from V and 3 bases from J; junction bases left unmatched: 12. DNA of the CDR3: TGTGCCAGCAGCGACTGGACAGGGCAAGCCCTCTACGAGCAGTACTTC. Translation gives CASSDWTGQALYEQYF. The whole variable domain, remainder taken from reference TRBV5-5 and TRBJ2-7, is DAGVTQSPTHLIKTRGQQVTLRCSPISGHKSVSWYQQVLGQGPQFIFQYYEKEERGRGNFPDRFSARQFPNYSSELNVNALLLGDSALYLCASSDWTGQALYEQYFGPGTRLTVT.

This sequence joins TRBV30 and TRBJ1-2, with TRBD1 matching 8 bases. Germline values: CDR1 GTSNPN, CDR2 SVGIG (reference sequence). Trimming at V came to 1 base and at J to 3 bases, leaving 7 bases not matched to a gene. This CDR3 has 15 residues. The CDR3 loop reads CAWSGSRGLDYGYTF. The CDR3 DNA sequence: TGTGCCTGGAGTGGCTCCAGGGGGCTGGACTATGGCTACACCTTC.

This chain links TRBV29-1 with TRBJ2-1, with 7 bases matching TRBD2. The V and J ends lost 3 bases and 7 bases, in that order; junction bases with no gene match: 9. This CDR3 spans 14 amino acids. Germline V gene lookup returns CDR1 SQVTM and CDR2 ANQGSEA. The CDR3 DNA reads TGCAGCGTTGAGAAGGCGGGAGCAACGAATGAGCAGTTCTTC. This gives the protein CSVEKAGATNEQFF.

The V gene is TRBV2, the J gene TRBJ2-7; 11 nucleotides match TRBD1. V shed 6 bases and J 9 bases; nucleotides not matched to a gene: 10. Germline V gene sequence: CDR1 SNHLY, CDR2 FYNNEI. The CDR3 is 14 amino acids. In DNA form, the CDR3 reads TGTGCCAGCAGCCTACCGGGACAGGGGGTTAGGCAGTACTTC. It specifies CASSLPGQGVRQYF.

The CDR3 is CASSLVGGPNTEAFF. CDR3 nucleotides: TGCGCCAGCAGCTTGGTAGGGGGGCCGAACACTGAAGCTTTCTTT. The chain couples TRBV5-1 to TRBJ1-1; D perhaps matches TRBD1 (6 bases). V dropped 0 bases and J dropped 1 base, with 10 bases sitting between them. CDR3 size: 15 residues. The V gene's germline CDR1 is SGHRS and CDR2 YFSETQ.

The rearrangement links TRBV5-4 to TRBJ1-1; no definite D call. Germline CDR1 SGHNT, CDR2 YYREEE (reference sequence). The CDR3 extends over 14 amino acids. The V gene lost 4 bases and the J gene lost 1 base, with 11 bases spanning the gap. This CDR3 is CASSIHTANTEAFF. In DNA form, the CDR3 reads TGTGCCAGCAGCATACATACAGCGAACACTGAAGCTTTCTTT. Full variable domain (outside the CDR3, taken from reference TRBV5-4 and TRBJ1-1): ETGVTQSPTHLIKTRGQQVTLRCSSQSGHNTVSWYQQALGQGPQFIFQYYREEENGRGNFPPRFSGLQFPNYSSELNVNALELDDSALYLCASSIHTANTEAFFGQGTRLTVV.

The J gene is TRBJ2-3, the V gene TRBV19; D gene unclear. Per germline, CDR1 LNHDA and CDR2 SQIVND (reference sequence). This CDR3 region has 12 residues. Deletions cut 3 bases from V and 5 bases from J, with 6 bases between. The CDR3, as DNA: TGTGCCAGTAGTATTTCGGTAGATACGCAGTATTTT. This sequence encodes CASSISVDTQYF.

This chain uses TRBV7-6 with TRBJ1-5; TRBD1 is a possible D gene (6 bases). Germline CDR1 SGHVS, CDR2 FNYEAQ. The CDR3 has 14 residues. V was trimmed by 3 bases and J by 3 bases, leaving 9 bases between them. CDR3 protein: CASSLRQDNQPQHF. CDR3 coding DNA: TGTGCCAGCAGCTTGCGACAGGACAATCAGCCCCAGCATTTT.

The chain couples TRBV7-9 to TRBJ1-1, with 7 bases fitting TRBD1. The germline V gene has CDR1 SEHNR and CDR2 FQNEAQ (reference sequence). V was clipped by 5 bases and J by 6 bases; unmatched bases: 6. The CDR3 length is 13 residues. The CDR3 spells CASSKGQRAEAFF. The CDR3 DNA sequence: TGTGCCAGCAGCAAGGGACAGAGGGCTGAAGCTTTCTTT.